These 12 T cell receptor beta chains were all obtained from the same sample, sequenced in a study of blood T cell repertoires in COVID-19. Profiling relied on immunoSEQ multiplex PCR, and the TCRdb table lists in-frame clones only, not all of them. The repertoire holds under 60,000 clones, with nearly 90% as singletons. The specimen was peripheral blood. The receptors were gathered from a man between 60 and 75 years old with acute or convalescent COVID-19.

The chain carries TRBV24-1 and TRBJ2-1, with 7 bases that match TRBD2. V lost 8 bases to trimming and J lost 0 bases; unmatched junction nucleotides: 3. The CDR3 length is 14 residues. Germline assignment: CDR1 KGHDR and CDR2 SFDVKD. In nucleotides, the CDR3 is TGTGCCACCATAGGCGGGAGCTCCTACAATGAGCAGTTCTTC. Translating it yields CATIGGSSYNEQFF.

The V call is TRBV3-1 (or the pseudogene TRBV3-2), the J call TRBJ2-3; 8 bases fit TRBD1. The CDR3 extends over 15 amino acids. Germline values: CDR1 LGHDT, CDR2 YNNKEL (reference sequence). Losses at the gene ends were 5 bases for V and 0 bases for J; bases not matched to a gene: 4. The CDR3 nucleotides are TGTGCCAGCAGCGGCAGGGGGCTTAGCACAGATACGCAGTATTTT. Protein: CASSGRGLSTDTQYF.

The chain's CDR3 is CAWRHTNTEAFF. CDR3 in DNA: TGTGCCTGGAGACACACCAACACTGAAGCTTTCTTT. The V and J genes are TRBV30 and TRBJ1-1; no clear D. V shed 3 bases and J shed 2 bases, with 7 bases lying between them. The germline CDR1 and CDR2 sequences are GTSNPN and SVGIG (reference sequence). This CDR3 is built from 12 residues.

V and J are TRBV28 and TRBJ2-7; the match to TRBD1 covers 9 bases. After removal of 5 bases from V and 3 bases from J, the junction contained 5 bases not matched to a gene. CDR3 length equals 14 residues. Germline CDR1 MDHEN, CDR2 SYDVKM. The CDR3 protein is CASSIPGQGYEQYF. The CDR3 coding sequence is TGTGCCAGCAGTATACCGGGACAGGGCTACGAGCAGTACTTC.

This chain joins TRBV5-6 and TRBJ2-6; TRBD1 aligns across 9 bases. Trimming at V came to 4 bases and at J to 2 bases, leaving 4 bases not matched to a gene. Germline CDR1 is SGHDT and CDR2 is YYEEEE. This CDR3 is 16 amino acids long. CDR3 bases: TGTGCCAGCAGCCTGTGGACAGGGGCTGGGGCCAACGTCCTGACTTTC. As protein: CASSLWTGAGANVLTF.

The chain employs TRBV29-1 and TRBJ1-1; 7 bases line up with TRBD1. Germline-derived CDR1 and CDR2 are SQVTM and ANQGSEA. This CDR3 has 14 amino acids. Losses at the gene ends were 5 bases for V and 3 bases for J; bases not matched to a gene: 9. The CDR3 loop is CSVTWGRGHTEAFF. The CDR3 DNA reads TGCAGCGTTACCTGGGGAAGGGGGCACACTGAAGCTTTCTTT.

This clone was counted a single time. CDR3 sequence reads: CASSLYSGGGYTF. In DNA, the CDR3 is TGTGCCAGCAGTTTATATTCAGGGGGAGGCTACACCTTC. This chain uses TRBV27 with TRBJ1-2; 7 bases are shared with TRBD1. Germline CDR1 is MNHEY and CDR2 is SMNVEV (reference sequence). This CDR3 region has 13 residues. Trimming at V came to 1 base and at J to 8 bases, leaving 4 bases not matched to a gene.

This clone was detected once. The chain recombines TRBV30 with TRBJ2-7; the D is unclear. Trimming removed 0 bases at V and 2 bases at J, with 5 bases between. CDR1 and CDR2 from the germline V gene are GTSNPN and SVGIG (reference sequence). The CDR3 is 12 amino acids. The CDR3 DNA reads as TGTGCCTGGAGTGTGGCAGCCTACGAGCAGTACTTC. This codes for CAWSVAAYEQYF.

This clone was seen only once. V usage is TRBV27 and J usage is TRBJ2-5; 7 bases are shared with TRBD2. Per germline, CDR1 MNHEY and CDR2 SMNVEV (reference sequence). V shed 6 bases, J shed 9 bases, and the junction held 1 base outside the gene matches. The CDR3 totals 10 residues. CDR3 sequence: CASSRGAQYF. The CDR3 coding sequence is TGTGCCAGCAGCCGGGGGGCCCAGTACTTC.

The V gene is TRBV7-3, the J gene TRBJ2-2; no reliable D call. This CDR3 contains 13 residues. V lost 2 bases and J 4 bases, leaving 5 bases between the germline ends. The germline V gene encodes CDR1 SGHTA and CDR2 FQGTGA. In nucleotides, the CDR3 is TGTGCCAGCAGCTTATACAGCACCGGGGAGCTGTTTTTT. This sequence encodes CASSLYSTGELFF.

There are a few counts of this clone. The V gene is TRBV27, the J gene TRBJ2-1; 8 bases are a match to TRBD1. The ends lost 6 bases at V and 2 bases at J; junction bases unmatched: 9. The CDR3 totals 16 residues. Germline assignment: CDR1 MNHEY and CDR2 SMNVEV (reference sequence). The DNA of the CDR3 is TGTGCCAGCAGAACGTTGGACAGGGTCCCCTACAATGAGCAGTTCTTC. The encoded protein is CASRTLDRVPYNEQFF.

The J gene is TRBJ2-3, the V gene TRBV24-1, with 8 bases identical to TRBD2. Trimming cost V 3 bases and J 5 bases; bases outside gene matches: 12. The CDR3 extends over 17 amino acids. Germline V gene data show CDR1 as KGHDR and CDR2 as SFDVKD. For the CDR3, the DNA is TGTGCCACCAGTGATGGGGGGCGGGGGGCCGGTGGAGATACGCAGTATTTT. It yields the protein CATSDGGRGAGGDTQYF.